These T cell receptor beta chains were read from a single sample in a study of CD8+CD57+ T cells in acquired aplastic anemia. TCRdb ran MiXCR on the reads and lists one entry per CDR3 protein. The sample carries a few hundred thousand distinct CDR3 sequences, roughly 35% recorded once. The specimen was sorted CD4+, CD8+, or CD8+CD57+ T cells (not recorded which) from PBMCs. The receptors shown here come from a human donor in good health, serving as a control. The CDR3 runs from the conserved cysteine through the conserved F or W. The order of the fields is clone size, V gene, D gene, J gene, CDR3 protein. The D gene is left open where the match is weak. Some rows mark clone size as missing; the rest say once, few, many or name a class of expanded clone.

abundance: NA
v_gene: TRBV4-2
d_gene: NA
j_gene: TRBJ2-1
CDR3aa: CASSLEGRGGYEQFF

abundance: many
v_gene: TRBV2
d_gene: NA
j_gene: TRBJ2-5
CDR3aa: CASNRERGQETQYF

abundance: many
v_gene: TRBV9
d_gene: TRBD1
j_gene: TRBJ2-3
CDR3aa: CASSKGTGNTDTQYF

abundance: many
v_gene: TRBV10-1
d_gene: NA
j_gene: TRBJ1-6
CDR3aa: CASSGTPNSPLHF

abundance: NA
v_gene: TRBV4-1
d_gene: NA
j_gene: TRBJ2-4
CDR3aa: CASSPGLQSIQYF

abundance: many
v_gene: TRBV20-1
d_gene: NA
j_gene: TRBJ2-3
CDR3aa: CSASDLVGFDTQYF

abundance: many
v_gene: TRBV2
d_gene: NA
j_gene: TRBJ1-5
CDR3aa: CASSDAYSNQPQHF

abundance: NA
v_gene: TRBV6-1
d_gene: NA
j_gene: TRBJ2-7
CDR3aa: CASSKTSGASEQYF

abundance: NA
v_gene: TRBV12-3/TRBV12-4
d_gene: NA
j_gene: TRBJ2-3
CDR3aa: CASSQQVTDAQYF

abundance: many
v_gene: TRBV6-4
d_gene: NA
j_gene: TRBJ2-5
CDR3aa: CASSDPWGCETQYF

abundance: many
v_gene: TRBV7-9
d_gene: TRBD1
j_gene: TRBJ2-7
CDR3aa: CASSPKTGVDEQYF

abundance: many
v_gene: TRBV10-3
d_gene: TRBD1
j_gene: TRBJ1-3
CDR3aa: CAIRPRQGAENTIYF

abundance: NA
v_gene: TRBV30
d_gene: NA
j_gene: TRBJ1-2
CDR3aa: CAWTWTPLYGHTF

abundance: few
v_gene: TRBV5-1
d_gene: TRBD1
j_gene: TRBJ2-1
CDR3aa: CASAIQGDYNEQFF

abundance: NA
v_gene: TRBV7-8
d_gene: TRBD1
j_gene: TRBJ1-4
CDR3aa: CASSLTPGQGGIEKLFF

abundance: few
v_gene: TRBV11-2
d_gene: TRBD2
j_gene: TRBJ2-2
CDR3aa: CASSQRGLAGNTGELFF

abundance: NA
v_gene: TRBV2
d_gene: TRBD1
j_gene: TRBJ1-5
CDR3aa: CASSAGQGAYQPQHF